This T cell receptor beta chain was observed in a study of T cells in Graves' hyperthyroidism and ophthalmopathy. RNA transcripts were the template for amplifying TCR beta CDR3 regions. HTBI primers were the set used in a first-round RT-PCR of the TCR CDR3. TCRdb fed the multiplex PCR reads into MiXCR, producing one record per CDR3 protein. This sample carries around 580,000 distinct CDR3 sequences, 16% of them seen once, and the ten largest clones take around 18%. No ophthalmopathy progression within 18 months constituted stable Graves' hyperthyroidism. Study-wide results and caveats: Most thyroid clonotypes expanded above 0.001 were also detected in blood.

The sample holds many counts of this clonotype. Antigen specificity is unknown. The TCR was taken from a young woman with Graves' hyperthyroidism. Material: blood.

This CDR3 reads CSARDKISAARFEQFF. The CDR3 region has the DNA TGCAGTGCTAGAGATAAAATATCGGCAGCAAGGTTTGAGCAGTTCTTC. V is TRBV20-1 and J is TRBJ2-1; D is unclear. Trimming removed 0 bases at V and 9 bases at J, with 21 bases between. CDR3 size: 16 residues. Looked up from germline, CDR1 is DFQATT and CDR2 is SNEGSKA (reference sequence).